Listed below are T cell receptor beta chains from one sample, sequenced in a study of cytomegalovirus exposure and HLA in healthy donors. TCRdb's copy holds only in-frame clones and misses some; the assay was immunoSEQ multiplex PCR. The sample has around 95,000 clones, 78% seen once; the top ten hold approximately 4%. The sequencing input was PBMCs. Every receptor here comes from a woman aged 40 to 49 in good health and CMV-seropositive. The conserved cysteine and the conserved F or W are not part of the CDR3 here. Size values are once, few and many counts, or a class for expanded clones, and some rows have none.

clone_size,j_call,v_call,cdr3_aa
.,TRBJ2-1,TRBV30,AWSVQLSSYNEQF
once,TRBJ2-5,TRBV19,ASSRIAGHNQETQY
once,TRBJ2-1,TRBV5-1,ASSLGDGTSGTHEQF
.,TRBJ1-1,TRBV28,ASTLSLGAANTEAF
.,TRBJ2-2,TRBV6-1,ASRDRGGTGELF
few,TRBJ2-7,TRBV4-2,ASSHELARPPYEQY
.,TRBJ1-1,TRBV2,ASRDPRGRDAEAF
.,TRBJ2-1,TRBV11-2,ASSSGTSGRLWEQF
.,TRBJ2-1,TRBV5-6,ASSLGPPSSGIYNEQF
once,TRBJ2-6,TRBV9,ASRDSGTGANVLT
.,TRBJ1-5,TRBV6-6,AAAVQPQH
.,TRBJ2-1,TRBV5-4,ASRLAGGIYNEQF
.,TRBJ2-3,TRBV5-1,ASSLPLAGTDTQY
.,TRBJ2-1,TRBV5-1,ASSLAITGSLEQF
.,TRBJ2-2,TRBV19,ASSPRAGFTGELF
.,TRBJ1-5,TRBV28,ASNRVRDTYSNQPQH
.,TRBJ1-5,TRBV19,ASSIDFEMPQH
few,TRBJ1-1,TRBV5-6,ASSLALVRDTEAF
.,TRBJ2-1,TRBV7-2,ASSLVAGGYNEQF
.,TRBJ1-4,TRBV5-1,ASSLATSRGY
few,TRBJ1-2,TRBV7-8,ASSPGQGLFYGYT
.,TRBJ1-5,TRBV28,ASSALRANQPQH
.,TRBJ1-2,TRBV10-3,AISHGHYGYT
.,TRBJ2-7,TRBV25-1,ASSESLGATECEQY
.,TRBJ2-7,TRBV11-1,ASSPFNRGEQY
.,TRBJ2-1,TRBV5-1,ASSLLAGDENEQF
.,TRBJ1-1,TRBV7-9,ASSLLGLGTEAF
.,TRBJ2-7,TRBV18,ASSPPPGGEQY
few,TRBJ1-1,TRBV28,ASSLSRGNTEAF
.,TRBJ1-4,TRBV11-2,ASSLNQGDGDEKLF
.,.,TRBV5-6,ASSLNYEQY
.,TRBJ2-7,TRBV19,ASSIGLAGGGYEQY
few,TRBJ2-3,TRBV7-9,ASSSYGDREY
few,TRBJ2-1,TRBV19,ASSMRGSGLANRNEQF
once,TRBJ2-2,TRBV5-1,ASSSGGTGDTGELF
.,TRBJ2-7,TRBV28,ASSTLAGGAYEQY
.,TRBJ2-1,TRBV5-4,ASSSGTSGSLAYNEQF
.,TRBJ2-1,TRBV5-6,ASSLAVPEPPSYNEQF
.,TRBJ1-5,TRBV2,ASSEIWLDLYSNQPQH
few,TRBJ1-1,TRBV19,ASSMGQGAYEAF
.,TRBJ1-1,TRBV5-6,ASSFSGKAEAF
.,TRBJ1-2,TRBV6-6,ASSPGTGGGGYT
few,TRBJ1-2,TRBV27,ASSRGTVGSDGYT
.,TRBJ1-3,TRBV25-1,ASSEPGSGNTIY
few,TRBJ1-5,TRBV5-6,ASSLAGGTGHQPQH
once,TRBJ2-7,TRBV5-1,ASSWGRSSGNYEQY
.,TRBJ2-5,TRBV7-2,ASSLTSGGVRAQY
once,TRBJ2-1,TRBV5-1,ASSSGQYNEQF
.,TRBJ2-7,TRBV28,ATSDSGREQY
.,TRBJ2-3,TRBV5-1,ASSILAESTDTQY
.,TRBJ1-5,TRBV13,ASSYGGSNQPQH
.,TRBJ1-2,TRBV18,ASSPGTYGYT
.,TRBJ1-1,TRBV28,ASWSGLTTEAF
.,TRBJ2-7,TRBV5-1,ASSLTSGPPRAGQY
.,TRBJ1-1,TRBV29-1,SVFGQGNTEAF